Included here is one T cell receptor beta chain sequence, with context. Its antigen has not been determined. No clone much larger than this one lies a single base away; base qualities are absent. The sample originates from a study of T-cell reconstitution after alpha-beta-depleted transplantation in children (dated by TCRdb to 2016 to 2018). Concerning the study at large: The study quantitatively tracked T-cell immune reconstitution after TCRalphabeta/CD19-depleted allogeneic hematopoietic cell transplantation in children using TCR repertoire profiling. What the study reported, not specific to this receptor: The frequencies of hyperexpanded clones fell over the following months, and after one year, T-cell counts and TCRbeta diversity were mostly attributed to newly produced T cells. Apparently early alphabetaT-cell count recovery about two months after transplant reportedly relied on only several hundred rapidly expanded clones derived from non-depleted graft cells. The high TCRbeta diversity at day 60 in some patients was ascribed to recipient T cells and intrathymic progenitors that had survived conditioning.

The library was built by means of PCR. Sequencing relied on an Illumina HiSeq 2500. TCR libraries were prepared with molecular barcoding, using unique molecular identifiers to normalize TCRbeta repertoire quantification. Using fastp at Q25 and MiXCR, TCRdb reprocessed the public reads and kept productive beta chains. CDR3 protein sequences are deduplicated, and each keeps its most common genes and DNA. The sample table records around 580,000 distinct CDR3 sequences; roughly a quarter of these occur just once. The ten largest clones take up about 35% of the sample. The sample's treatment or condition label is to be understood as: allogeneic hematopoietic cell transplantation with graft depleted of TCRalphabeta T cells and CD19 B cells. The children who served as transplant recipients had been given grafts of TCRalphabeta/CD19-depleted allogeneic hematopoietic cells. The CDR3 starts with the cysteine, ends with the phenylalanine, and has 14 residues. Of the read, only the CDR3 DNA is kept; its 42 bases are in frame from base 1.

This receptor was taken from a boy younger than two with Wiskott-Aldrich syndrome, due to receive a stem cell transplant. This material consisted of PBMCs, taken before TCRalphabeta/CD19-depleted stem cell transplant. This chain joins TRBV21-1 to TRBJ1-2; the table's D call, TRBD1, was not checked against the DNA. TRBV21-1 is shown as a pseudogene. The CDR3 loop reads CASSGGQSIYGYTF. The nucleotide sequence is given as TGTGCCAGCAGCGGGGGACAGTCGATCTATGGCTACACCTTC.